This TCR beta chain derives from a study of T cell responses to AZD1222 COVID-19 vaccine. J lost 6 bases, V lost 10 bases, and 12 bases had no gene match. CDR1 and CDR2 (germline): KGHDR, SFDVKD. The CDR3 loop spans 15 amino acids. The repertoire was sequenced with immunoSEQ multiplex PCR; TCRdb's copy has only in-frame clones and lacks some. The profile covers some 50,000 clones, with approximately 79% appearing a single time and 20% taken by the ten largest. V usage is TRBV24-1 and J usage is TRBJ2-7; 12 bases align to TRBD2. The starting material was peripheral blood, obtained on day 0 of MenACWY control vaccination. The sequence came from an adult in good health. CDR3 in DNA: TGTGCCACGCAGACTAGCGGGGGCCCTCGTCTCGAGCAGTACGTC. This translates into CATQTSGGPRLEQYV.